This TCR beta chain came from a study of shared clonotypes between healthy human individuals. Per germline, CDR1 LNHDA and CDR2 SQIVND (reference sequence). CDR3 length: 18 amino acids. V lost 6 bases and J lost 1; bases outside the gene matches: 13. The run depth of the assay was deep. Profiling relied on immunoSEQ multiplex PCR, and the TCRdb table lists in-frame clones only, not all of them. The table records about 700,000 clones, about 74% of them present only once. The clonotype comes from a woman aged 30 to 39 in good health. The sample consisted of memory CD4+ T cells sorted from blood. Stated subset: CD45RA-negative fraction. The rearrangement uses TRBV19 and TRBJ2-1; 9 bases are a match to TRBD2. CDR3 nucleotides: TGTGCCAGTAGCGACCCCTCTTTAGCGGGAGTTTCCTACAATGAGCAGTTCTTC. Translated: CASSDPSLAGVSYNEQFF.